This T cell receptor (beta chain) appears in the sequencing data of a study of identifying expanded T cells in peripheral blood. With 2 bases removed from V and 4 bases from J, the gap between germline ends came to 9 bases. The germline CDR1 and CDR2 sequences are SNHLY and FYNNEI. This CDR3 is built from 14 residues. Measured with immunoSEQ multiplex PCR; TCRdb has only the in-frame clones, and not every one. The top ten hold 6.5% to 9% of the sample, which has some 100,000 clones, about 87% seen once. The sequencing input was blood. The chain joins TRBV2 to TRBJ2-4, with D possibly being TRBD1 (5 bases). This clonotype was sampled from a person aged 18 to 75 in good health. The CDR3 nucleotides are TGTGCCAGCAGTGAAATGGCAGGGAAAAACATTCAGTACTTC. It specifies CASSEMAGKNIQYF.